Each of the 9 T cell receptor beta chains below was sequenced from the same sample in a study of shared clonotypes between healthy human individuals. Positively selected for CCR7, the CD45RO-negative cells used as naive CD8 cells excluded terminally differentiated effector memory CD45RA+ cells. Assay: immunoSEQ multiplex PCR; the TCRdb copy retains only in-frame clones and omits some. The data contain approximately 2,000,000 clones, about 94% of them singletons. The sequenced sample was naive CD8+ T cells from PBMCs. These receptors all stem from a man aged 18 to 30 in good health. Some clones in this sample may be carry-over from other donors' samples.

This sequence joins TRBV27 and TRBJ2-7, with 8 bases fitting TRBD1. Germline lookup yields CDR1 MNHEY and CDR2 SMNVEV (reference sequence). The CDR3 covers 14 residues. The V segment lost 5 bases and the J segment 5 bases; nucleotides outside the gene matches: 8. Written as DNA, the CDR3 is TGTGCCAGCAGTCGCACGAGGACAGGGAACGAGCAGTACTTC. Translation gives CASSRTRTGNEQYF.

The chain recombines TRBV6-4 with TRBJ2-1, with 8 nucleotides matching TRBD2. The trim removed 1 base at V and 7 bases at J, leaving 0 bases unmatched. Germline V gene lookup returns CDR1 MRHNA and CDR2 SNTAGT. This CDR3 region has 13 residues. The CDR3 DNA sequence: TGTGCCAGCAGTGACTTAGCGGGAAATGAGCAGTTCTTC. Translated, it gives CASSDLAGNEQFF.

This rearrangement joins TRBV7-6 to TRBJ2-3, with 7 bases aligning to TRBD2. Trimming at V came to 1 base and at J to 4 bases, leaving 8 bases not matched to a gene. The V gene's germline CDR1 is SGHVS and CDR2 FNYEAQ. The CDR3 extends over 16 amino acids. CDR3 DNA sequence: TGTGCCAGCAGCTTAGTTCTAGCGGTCGTCCCAGATACGCAGTATTTT. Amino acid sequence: CASSLVLAVVPDTQYF.

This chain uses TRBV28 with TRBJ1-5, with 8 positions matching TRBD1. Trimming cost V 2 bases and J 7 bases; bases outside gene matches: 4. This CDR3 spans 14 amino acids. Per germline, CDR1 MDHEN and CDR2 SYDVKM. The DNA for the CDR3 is TGTGCCAGCAGTTTAGAACAGGGGGGCCAGCCCCAGCATTTT. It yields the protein CASSLEQGGQPQHF.

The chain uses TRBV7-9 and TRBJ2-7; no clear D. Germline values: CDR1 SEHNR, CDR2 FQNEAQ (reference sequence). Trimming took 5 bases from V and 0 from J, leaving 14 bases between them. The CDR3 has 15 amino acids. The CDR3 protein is CASSPTRQISYEQYF. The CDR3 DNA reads TGTGCCAGCAGCCCCACCCGACAAATCTCCTACGAGCAGTACTTC.

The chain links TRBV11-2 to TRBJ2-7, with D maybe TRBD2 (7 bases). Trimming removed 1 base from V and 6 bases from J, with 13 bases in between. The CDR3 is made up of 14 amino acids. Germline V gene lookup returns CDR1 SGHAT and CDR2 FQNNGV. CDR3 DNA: TGTGCCAGCAGCTTAGTCCGGGGGGCAGGCGAGCAGTACTTC. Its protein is CASSLVRGAGEQYF.

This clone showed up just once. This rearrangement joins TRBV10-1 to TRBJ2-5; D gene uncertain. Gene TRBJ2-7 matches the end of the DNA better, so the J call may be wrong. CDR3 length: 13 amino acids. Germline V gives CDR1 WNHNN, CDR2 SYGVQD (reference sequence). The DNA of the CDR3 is TGCGCCAGCAGTGGCCTCGCGGTGCACGAGCAGTACTTC. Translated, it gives CASSGLAVHEQYF.

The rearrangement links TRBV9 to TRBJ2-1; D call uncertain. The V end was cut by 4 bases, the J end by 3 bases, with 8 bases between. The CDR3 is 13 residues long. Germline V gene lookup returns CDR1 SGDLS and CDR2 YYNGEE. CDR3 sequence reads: CASSPSNYNEQFF. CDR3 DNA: TGTGCCAGCAGCCCCAGTAACTACAATGAGCAGTTCTTC. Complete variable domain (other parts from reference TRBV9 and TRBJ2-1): DSGVTQTPKHLITATGQRVTLRCSPRSGDLSVYWYQQSLDQGLQFLIQYYNGEERAKGNILERFSAQQFPDLHSELNLSSLELGDSALYFCASSPSNYNEQFFGPGTRLTVL.

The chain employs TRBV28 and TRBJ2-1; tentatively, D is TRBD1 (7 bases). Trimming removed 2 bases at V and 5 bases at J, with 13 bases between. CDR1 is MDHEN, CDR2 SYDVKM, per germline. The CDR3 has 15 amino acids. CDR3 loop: CASSLAQGEDNEQFF. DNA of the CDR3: TGTGCCAGCAGTTTAGCCCAGGGGGAGGACAATGAGCAGTTCTTC.